A selection of T cell receptor beta chains follows, all from one sample in a study of CD8 T cells in Susac syndrome. TCRdb re-derived calls from the immunoSEQ multiplex PCR reads in MiXCR, one entry per CDR3 protein. The sample consists of some 130,000 distinct CDR3 sequences, approximately 95% of them appearing once. Sequenced: CD8+ T cells from PBMCs. These receptors came from a human donor with Susac syndrome. CDR3s include the opening cysteine and the closing phenylalanine or tryptophan. D genes are given only for firm matches. Clone size, where shown, is once, few, many, or a class for clones that have expanded.

>TRBD2|-|TRBV28|TRBJ2-5
CASSFGLAGQQETQYF
TGTGCCAGCAGTTTTGGACTAGCGGGACAACAAGAGACCCAGTACTTC
>TRBD1|-|TRBV12-3/TRBV12-4|TRBJ2-5
CASSTGQGGETQYF
TGTGCCAGCAGTACGGGACAGGGCGGAGAGACCCAGTACTTC
>-|-|TRBV12-3/TRBV12-4|TRBJ1-5
CASSLTQPQHF
TGTGCCAGCAGTTTAACTCAGCCCCAGCATTTT
>TRBD1|once|TRBV10-3|TRBJ1-2
CAISDGDDRGDYGYTF
TGTGCCATCAGTGATGGAGACGACAGGGGCGACTATGGCTACACCTTC
>-|-|TRBV20-1|TRBJ2-1
CSALILPPAGTYNEQFF
TGCAGTGCTCTCATATTGCCCCCGGCAGGAACCTACAATGAGCAGTTCTTC
>-|once|TRBV2|TRBJ2-1
CANQRAGSVPYNEQFF
TGTGCCAACCAGAGGGCGGGCTCCGTCCCCTACAATGAGCAGTTCTTC
>-|-|TRBV7-3|TRBJ2-3
CASSSDSAGTDTQYF
TGTGCCAGCAGCTCGGACTCCGCGGGCACAGATACGCAGTATTTT
>-|-|TRBV19|TRBJ2-7
CATGTQAYEQYF
TGTGCCACTGGGACCCAGGCCTACGAGCAGTACTTC
>-|-|TRBV5-6|TRBJ2-7
CASSPNQGTHDSYEQYF
TGTGCCAGCAGCCCTAATCAGGGCACCCATGATTCCTACGAGCAGTACTTC
>-|-|TRBV20-1|TRBJ2-2
CSAKGPYSGELFF
TGCAGTGCCAAGGGACCGTACAGCGGGGAGCTGTTTTTT
>TRBD1|-|TRBV15|TRBJ2-7
CATSRAGQVYEQYF
TGTGCCACCAGCAGAGCGGGACAGGTCTACGAGCAGTACTTC
>-|-|TRBV5-6|TRBJ1-1
CASSLPQNTEAFF
TGTGCCAGCAGCTTACCACAGAACACTGAAGCTTTCTTT
>-|-|TRBV5-6|TRBJ2-7
CASSLGEEQYF
TGTGCCAGCAGCCTCGGGGAAGAGCAGTACTTC
>-|-|TRBV25-1|TRBJ1-5
CASSELVDDQPQHF
TGTGCCAGCAGTGAATTGGTGGACGACCAGCCCCAGCATTTT